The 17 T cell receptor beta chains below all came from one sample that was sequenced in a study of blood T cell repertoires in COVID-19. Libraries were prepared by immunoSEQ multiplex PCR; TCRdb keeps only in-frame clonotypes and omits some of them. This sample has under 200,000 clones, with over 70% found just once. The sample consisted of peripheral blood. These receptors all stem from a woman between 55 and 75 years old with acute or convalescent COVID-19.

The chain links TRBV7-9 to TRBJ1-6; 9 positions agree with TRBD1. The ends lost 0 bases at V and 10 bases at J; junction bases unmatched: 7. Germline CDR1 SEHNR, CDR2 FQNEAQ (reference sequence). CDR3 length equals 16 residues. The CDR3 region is CASSLAGTGGVSPLHF. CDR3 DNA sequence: TGTGCCAGCAGCTTAGCGGGTACAGGGGGCGTCTCACCCCTCCACTTT.

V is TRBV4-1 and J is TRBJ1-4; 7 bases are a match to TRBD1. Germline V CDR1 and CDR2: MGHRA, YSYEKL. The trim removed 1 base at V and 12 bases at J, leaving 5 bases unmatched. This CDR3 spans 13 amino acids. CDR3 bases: TGCGCCAGCAGCCAAGTCCTGCAGGGGGAACTGTTTTTT. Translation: CASSQVLQGELFF.

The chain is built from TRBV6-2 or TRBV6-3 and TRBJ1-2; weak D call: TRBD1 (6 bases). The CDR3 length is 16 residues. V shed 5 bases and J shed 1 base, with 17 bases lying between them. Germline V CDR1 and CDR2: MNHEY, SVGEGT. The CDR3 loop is CASSDLVARGNYGYTF. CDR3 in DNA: TGTGCCAGCAGTGACCTCGTGGCCAGGGGTAACTATGGCTACACCTTC.

For the CDR3, the DNA is TGTGCCAGCTCCTCCGGCGGGTACACTGAAGCTTTCTTT. Protein product: CASSSGGYTEAFF. The rearrangement links TRBV28 to TRBJ1-1, with no clear D. Germline V CDR1 and CDR2: MDHEN, SYDVKM. The V end was cut by 8 bases, the J end by 3 bases, with 13 bases between. The CDR3 runs to 13 residues.

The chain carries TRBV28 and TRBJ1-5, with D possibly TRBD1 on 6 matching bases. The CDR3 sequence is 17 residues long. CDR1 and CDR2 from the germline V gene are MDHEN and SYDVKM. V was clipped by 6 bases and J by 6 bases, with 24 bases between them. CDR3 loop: CASRILSAGANSQPQHF. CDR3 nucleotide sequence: TGTGCCAGCAGAATCCTTTCGGCAGGGGCGAACTCTCAGCCCCAGCATTTT.

CDR3 coding DNA: TGTGCCAGCAGCCCCCACGACAGGCTGAACACTGAAGCTTTCTTT. Its translation is CASSPHDRLNTEAFF. The J gene is TRBJ1-1, the V gene TRBV4-2; tentative D call: TRBD1 (6 bases). The CDR3 totals 15 residues. Trimming took 4 bases from V and 0 from J, leaving 12 bases between them. CDR1 and CDR2 (germline): LGHNA, YNFKEQ.

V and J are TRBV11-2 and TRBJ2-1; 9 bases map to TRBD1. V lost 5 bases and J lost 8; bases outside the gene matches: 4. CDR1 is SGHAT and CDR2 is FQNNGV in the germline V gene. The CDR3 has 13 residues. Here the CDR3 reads CASSTDRGHEQFF. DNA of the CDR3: TGTGCCAGCAGCACGGACAGGGGTCATGAGCAGTTCTTC.

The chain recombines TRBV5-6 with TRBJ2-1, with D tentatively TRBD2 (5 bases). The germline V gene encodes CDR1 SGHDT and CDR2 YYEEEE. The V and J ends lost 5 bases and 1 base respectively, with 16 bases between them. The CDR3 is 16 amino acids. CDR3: CASSFSRRLSYNEQFF. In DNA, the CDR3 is TGTGCCAGCAGTTTCTCACGGAGGCTTTCCTACAATGAGCAGTTCTTC.

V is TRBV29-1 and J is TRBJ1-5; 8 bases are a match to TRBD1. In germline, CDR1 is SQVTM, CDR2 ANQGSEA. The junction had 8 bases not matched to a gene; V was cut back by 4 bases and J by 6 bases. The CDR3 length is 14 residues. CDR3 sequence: CSVAEAGGSQPQHF. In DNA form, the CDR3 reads TGCAGCGTTGCTGAGGCAGGGGGCAGTCAGCCCCAGCATTTT.

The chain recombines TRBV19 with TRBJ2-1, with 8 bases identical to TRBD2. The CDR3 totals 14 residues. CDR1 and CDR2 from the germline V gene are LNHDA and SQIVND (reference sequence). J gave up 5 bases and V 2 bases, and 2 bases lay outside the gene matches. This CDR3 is CASSILLADNEQFF. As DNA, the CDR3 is TGTGCCAGTAGTATATTACTAGCGGACAATGAGCAGTTCTTC.

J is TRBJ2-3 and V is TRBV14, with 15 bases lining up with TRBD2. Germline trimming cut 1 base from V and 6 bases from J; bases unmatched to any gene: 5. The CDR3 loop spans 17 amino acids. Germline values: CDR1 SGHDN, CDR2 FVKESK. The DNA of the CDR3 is TGTGCCAGCAGCCAAGGTGGACTAGCGGGGGGGGAGGATACGCAGTATTTT. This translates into CASSQGGLAGGEDTQYF.

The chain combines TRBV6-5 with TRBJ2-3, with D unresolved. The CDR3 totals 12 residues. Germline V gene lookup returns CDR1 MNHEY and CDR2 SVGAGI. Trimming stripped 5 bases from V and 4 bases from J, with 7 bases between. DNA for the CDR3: TGTGCCAGCAGTCTCCCAGCAGATACGCAGTATTTT. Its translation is CASSLPADTQYF.

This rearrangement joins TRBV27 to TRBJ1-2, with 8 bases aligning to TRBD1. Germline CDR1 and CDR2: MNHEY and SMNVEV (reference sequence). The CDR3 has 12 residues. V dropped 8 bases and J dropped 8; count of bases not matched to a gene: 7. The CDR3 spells CASQGAGGGYTF. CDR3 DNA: TGTGCCAGCCAGGGGGCAGGGGGGGGCTACACCTTC.

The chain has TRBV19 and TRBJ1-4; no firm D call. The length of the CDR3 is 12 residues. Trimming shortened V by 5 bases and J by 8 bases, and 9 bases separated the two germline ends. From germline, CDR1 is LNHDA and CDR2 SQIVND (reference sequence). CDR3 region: CASSPQREKLFF. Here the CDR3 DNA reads TGTGCCAGTAGTCCTCAGAGGGAAAAACTGTTTTTT.

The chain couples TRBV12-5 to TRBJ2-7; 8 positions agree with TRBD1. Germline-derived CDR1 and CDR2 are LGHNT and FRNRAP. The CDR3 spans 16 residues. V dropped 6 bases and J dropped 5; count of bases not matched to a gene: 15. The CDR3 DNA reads TGTGCTAGTGGGCGCCGGTTAGGACAGGGTTTCAACGAGCAGTACTTC. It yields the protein CASGRRLGQGFNEQYF. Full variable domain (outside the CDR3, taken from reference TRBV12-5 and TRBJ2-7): DARVTQTPRHKVTEMGQEVTMRCQPILGHNTVFWYRQTMMQGLELLAYFRNRAPLDDSGMPKDRFSAEMPDATLATLKIQPSEPRDSAVYFCASGRRLGQGFNEQYFGPGTRLTVT.

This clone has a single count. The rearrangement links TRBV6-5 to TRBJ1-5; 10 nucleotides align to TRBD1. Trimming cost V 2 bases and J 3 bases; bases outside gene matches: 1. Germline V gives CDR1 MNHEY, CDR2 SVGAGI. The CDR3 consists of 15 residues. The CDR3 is CASSYGTGVNQPQHF. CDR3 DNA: TGTGCCAGCAGTTACGGGACAGGGGTCAATCAGCCCCAGCATTTT.

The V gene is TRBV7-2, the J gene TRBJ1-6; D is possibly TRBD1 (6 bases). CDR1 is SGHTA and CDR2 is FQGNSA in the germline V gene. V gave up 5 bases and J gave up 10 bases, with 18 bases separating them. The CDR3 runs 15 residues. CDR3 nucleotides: TGTGCCAGCAGCCCAAGTGGACAGTTAAGGTCACCCCTCCACTTT. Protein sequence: CASSPSGQLRSPLHF.